This T cell receptor (beta chain) was identified during a study of CD8 T cells in ankylosing spondylitis. This clonotype was picked up a small number of times. The target antigen is unknown. Molecular-barcoded quantitative 5'-RACE produced these TCR beta libraries. TCRdb processed the 5' RACE reads anew with MiXCR; each CDR3 protein has one entry. Of approximately 520,000 distinct CDR3 sequences listed, about 5% are singletons. Losses at the gene ends were 8 bases for V and 2 bases for J; bases not matched to a gene: 8. CDR1 is MDHEN, CDR2 SYDVKM, per germline. The CDR3 runs 15 residues. Study-level results: Characteristic, it appeared, of ankylosing spondylitis blood was a TCR beta motif of roughly 8 highly homologous variants.

The chain has TRBV28 and TRBJ2-2; TRBD1 agrees at 7 bases. The TCR originated in a male donor with ankylosing spondylitis. Specimen: blood, either unsorted or a sorted T cell fraction (not recorded which). This CDR3 reads CASRYGTDNTGELFF. In nucleotides, the CDR3 is TGTGCCAGCCGTTATGGGACAGATAACACCGGGGAGCTGTTTTTT.